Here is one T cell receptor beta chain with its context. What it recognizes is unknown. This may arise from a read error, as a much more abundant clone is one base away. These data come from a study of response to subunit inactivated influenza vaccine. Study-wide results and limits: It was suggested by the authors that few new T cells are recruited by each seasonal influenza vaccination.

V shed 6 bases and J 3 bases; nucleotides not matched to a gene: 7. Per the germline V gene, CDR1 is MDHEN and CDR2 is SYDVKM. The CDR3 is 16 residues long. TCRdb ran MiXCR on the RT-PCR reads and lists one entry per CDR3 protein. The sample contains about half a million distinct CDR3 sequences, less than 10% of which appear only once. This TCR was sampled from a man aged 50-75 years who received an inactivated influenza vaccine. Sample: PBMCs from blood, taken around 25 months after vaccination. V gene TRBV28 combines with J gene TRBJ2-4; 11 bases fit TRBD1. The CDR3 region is CASRFRTGGHKNIQYF. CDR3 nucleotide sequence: TGTGCCAGCAGGTTTAGGACAGGGGGCCACAAAAACATTCAGTACTTC. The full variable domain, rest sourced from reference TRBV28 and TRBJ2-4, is DVKVTQSSRYLVKRTGEKVFLECVQDMDHENMFWYRQDPGLGLRLIYFSYDVKMKEKGDIPEGYSVSREKKERFSLILESASTNQTSMYLCASRFRTGGHKNIQYFGAGTRLSVL.